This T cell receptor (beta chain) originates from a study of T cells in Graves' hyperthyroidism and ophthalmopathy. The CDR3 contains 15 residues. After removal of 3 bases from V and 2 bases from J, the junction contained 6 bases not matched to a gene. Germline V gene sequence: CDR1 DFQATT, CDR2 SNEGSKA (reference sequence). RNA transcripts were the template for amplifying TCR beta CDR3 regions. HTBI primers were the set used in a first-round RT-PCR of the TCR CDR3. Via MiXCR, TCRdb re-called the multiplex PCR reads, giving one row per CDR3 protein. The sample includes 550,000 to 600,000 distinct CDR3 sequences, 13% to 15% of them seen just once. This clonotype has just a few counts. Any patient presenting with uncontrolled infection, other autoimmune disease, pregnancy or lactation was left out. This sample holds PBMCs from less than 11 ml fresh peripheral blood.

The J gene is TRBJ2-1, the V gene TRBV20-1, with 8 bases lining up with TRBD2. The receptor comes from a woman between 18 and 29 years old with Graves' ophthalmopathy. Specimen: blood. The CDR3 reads CSASGGGRPYNEQFF. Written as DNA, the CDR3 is TGCAGTGCTAGTGGCGGCGGGAGGCCCTACAATGAGCAGTTCTTC.